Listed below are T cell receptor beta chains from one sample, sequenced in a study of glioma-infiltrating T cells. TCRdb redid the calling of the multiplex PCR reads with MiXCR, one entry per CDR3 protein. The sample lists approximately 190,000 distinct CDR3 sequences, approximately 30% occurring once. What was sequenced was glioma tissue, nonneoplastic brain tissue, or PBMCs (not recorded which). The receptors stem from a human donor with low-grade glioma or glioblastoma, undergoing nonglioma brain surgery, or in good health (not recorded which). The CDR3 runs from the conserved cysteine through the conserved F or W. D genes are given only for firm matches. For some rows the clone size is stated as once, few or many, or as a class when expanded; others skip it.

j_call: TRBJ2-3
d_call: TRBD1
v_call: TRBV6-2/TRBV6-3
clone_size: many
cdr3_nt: TGTGCCAGCAGGTCTGACAGGGTACGGGGCACAGATACGCAGTATTTT
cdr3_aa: CASRSDRVRGTDTQYF

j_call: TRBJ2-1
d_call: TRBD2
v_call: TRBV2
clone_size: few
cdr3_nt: TGTGCCAGCAGTGAAGAGCCGACTAGCCCCAATGAGCAGTTCTTC
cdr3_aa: CASSEEPTSPNEQFF

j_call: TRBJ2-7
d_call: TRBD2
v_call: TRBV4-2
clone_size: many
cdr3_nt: TGTGCCAGCAGCCAAGCGACTAGCGGGATGGGGGAGCAGTACTTC
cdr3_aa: CASSQATSGMGEQYF

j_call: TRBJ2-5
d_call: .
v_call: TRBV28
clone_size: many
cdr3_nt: TGTGCCAGCACTGGGCGGCAAGAGACCCAGTACTTC
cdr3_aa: CASTGRQETQYF

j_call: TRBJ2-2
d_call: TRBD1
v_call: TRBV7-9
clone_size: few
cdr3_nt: TGTGCCAGCAGCTTTGGGACAGGAGTAACCGGGGAGCTGTTTTTT
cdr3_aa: CASSFGTGVTGELFF

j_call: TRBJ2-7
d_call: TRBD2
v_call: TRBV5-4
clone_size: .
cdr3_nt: TGTGCCAGCAGCTCTTTAGCGGGAGGGCCAAAAGAGCAGTACTTC
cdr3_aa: CASSSLAGGPKEQYF

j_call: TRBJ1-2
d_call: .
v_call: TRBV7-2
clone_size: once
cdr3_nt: TGTGCCAGCAGCGACGGACAGCGAGTCTATGGCTACACCTTC
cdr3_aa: CASSDGQRVYGYTF

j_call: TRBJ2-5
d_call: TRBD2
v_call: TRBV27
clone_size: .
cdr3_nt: TGTGCCAGCAGTTACTCCGGACTAGCGGGGCAAGAGACCCAGTACTTC
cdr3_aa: CASSYSGLAGQETQYF

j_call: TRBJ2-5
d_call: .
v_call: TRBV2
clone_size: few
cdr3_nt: TGTGCCAGCAGTGGGTCGGGGTACCAAGAGACCCAGTACTTC
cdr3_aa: CASSGSGYQETQYF

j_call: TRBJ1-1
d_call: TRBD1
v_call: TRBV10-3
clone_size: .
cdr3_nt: TGTGCCATGAAAAAGGGACAGGGTGAGACCGAAGCTTTCTTT
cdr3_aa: CAMKKGQGETEAFF

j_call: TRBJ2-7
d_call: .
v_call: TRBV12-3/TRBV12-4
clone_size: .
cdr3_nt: TGTGCCAGCAGTTTACGAGGGCCGGGGGACGAGCAGTACTTC
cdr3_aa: CASSLRGPGDEQYF

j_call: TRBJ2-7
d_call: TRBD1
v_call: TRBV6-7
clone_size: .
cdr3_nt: TGTGCCAGCAGTAACTGGGACAGCTACTACGAACAGTACTTC
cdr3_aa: CASSNWDSYYEQYF

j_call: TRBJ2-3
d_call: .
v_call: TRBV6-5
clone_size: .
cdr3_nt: TGTGCCAGCATCCAGGAGGGGTCAGATACGAAGTATTTT
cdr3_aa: CASIQEGSDTKYF

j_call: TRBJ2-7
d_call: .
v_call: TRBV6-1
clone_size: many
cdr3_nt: TGTGCCAGCAGTAAAATTCTAGGGGGGACCTCCTACGAGCAGTACTTC
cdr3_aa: CASSKILGGTSYEQYF

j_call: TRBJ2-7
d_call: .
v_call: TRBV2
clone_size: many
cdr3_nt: TGTGCCAGCAAATCACACGCCCTCGTCACCTACGAGCAGTACTTC
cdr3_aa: CASKSHALVTYEQYF

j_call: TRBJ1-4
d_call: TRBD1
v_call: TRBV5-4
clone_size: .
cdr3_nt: TGTGCCAGCAGCCGCCAGGGGGCGACTGAAAAACTGTTTTTT
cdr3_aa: CASSRQGATEKLFF

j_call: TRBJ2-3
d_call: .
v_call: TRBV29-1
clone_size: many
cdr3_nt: TGCAGCGTTGAGAGCACAGATACGCAGTATTTT
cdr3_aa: CSVESTDTQYF

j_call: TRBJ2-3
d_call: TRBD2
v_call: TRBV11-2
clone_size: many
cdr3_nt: TGTGCCAGCAGCTTCCAGACTAGCGGGAGTTCAGATACGCAGTATTTT
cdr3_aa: CASSFQTSGSSDTQYF

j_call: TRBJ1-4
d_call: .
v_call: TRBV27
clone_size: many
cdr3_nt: TGTGCCAGCAGTTTATCGGGGGACAATGAAAAACTGTTTTTT
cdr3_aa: CASSLSGDNEKLFF

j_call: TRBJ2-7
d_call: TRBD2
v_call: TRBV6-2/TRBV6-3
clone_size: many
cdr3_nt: TGTGCCAGCAGTTACGAAGCGGGAGAGAGCTACGAGCAGTACTTC
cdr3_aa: CASSYEAGESYEQYF

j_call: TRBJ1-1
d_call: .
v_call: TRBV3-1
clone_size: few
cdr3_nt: TGTGCCAGCAGCCAAGAAATGGGGCCCACTGAAGCTTTCTTT
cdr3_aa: CASSQEMGPTEAFF

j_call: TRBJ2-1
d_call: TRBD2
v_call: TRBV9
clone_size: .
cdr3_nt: TGTGCCAGCCGTGGGGCTAGCGGGAGAGTCTGCCATGAGCAGTTCTTC
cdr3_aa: CASRGASGRVCHEQFF

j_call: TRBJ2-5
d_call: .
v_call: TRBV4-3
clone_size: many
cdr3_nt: TGCGCCAGCAGCCAAGATCTCGGGCACAGGGTAGCAGAGACCCAGTACTTC
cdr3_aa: CASSQDLGHRVAETQYF

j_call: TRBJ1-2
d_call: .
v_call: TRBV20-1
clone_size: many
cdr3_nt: TGCAGTGCTACCCTAGACACGGTGAACTATGGCTACACCTTC
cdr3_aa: CSATLDTVNYGYTF

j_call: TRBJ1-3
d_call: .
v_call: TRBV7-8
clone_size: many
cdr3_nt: TGTGCCAGCAGCTTAGTGCCCCGATCTAATGGAAACACCATATATTTT
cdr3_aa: CASSLVPRSNGNTIYF

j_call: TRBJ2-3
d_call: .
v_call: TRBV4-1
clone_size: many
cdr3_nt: TGCGCCAGCAGCCAAGTCTTGACAGATACGCAGTATTTT
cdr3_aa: CASSQVLTDTQYF

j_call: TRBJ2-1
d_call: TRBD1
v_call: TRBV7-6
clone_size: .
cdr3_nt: TGTGCCAGCAGCTTGGGGGCAGGGGGATACAATGAGCAGTTCTTC
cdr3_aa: CASSLGAGGYNEQFF

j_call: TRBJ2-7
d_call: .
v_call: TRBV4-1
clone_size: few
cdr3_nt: TGCGCCAGCAGCCAAGAACCGGGTGGTAGCGGCTACGAGCAGTACTTC
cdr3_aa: CASSQEPGGSGYEQYF

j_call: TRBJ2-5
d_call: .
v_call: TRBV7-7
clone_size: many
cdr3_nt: TGTGCCAGCAGCTTCGCCAGGGGAGAGACCCAGTACTTC
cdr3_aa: CASSFARGETQYF

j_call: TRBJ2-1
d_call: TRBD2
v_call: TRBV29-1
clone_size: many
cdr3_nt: TGCAGCGTTGAGACTAGCGGGAGTAATGAGCAGTTCTTC
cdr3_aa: CSVETSGSNEQFF

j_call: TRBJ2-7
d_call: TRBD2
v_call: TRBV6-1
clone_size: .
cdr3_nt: TGTGCCAGCAGGTCAATGTCTAGCGGGAGTTATCCCCTCCACGAGCGGTACTTC
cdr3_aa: CASRSMSSGSYPLHERYF

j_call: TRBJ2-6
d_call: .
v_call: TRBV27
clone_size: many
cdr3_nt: TGTGCCAGCAGTCCCTCGCGGTGGCCCCTGACTTTC
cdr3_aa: CASSPSRWPLTF

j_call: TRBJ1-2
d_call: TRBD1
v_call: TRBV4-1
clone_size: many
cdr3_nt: TGCGCCAGCAGCCGCAACAGGGGCGGGGAAGGCTACACCTTC
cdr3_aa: CASSRNRGGEGYTF

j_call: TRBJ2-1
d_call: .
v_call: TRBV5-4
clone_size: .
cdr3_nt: TGTGCCAGCAGCGCGGGGTCGAGGGGGATAGGAAGTGAGCAGTTCTTC
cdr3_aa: CASSAGSRGIGSEQFF

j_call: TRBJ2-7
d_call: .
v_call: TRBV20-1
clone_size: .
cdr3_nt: TGCAGTGCTAAATCAGTTCCCTACGAGCAGTACTTC
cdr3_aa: CSAKSVPYEQYF

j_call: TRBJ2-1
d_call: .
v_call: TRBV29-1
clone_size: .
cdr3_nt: TGCAGCGTCGTGGGGTGGGGGGCCAGCTACAATGAGCAGTTCTTC
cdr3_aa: CSVVGWGASYNEQFF

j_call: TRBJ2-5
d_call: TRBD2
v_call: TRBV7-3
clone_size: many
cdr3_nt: TGTGCCAGCAGAGCTAGCGGAAAAGAGACCCAGTACTTC
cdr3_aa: CASRASGKETQYF